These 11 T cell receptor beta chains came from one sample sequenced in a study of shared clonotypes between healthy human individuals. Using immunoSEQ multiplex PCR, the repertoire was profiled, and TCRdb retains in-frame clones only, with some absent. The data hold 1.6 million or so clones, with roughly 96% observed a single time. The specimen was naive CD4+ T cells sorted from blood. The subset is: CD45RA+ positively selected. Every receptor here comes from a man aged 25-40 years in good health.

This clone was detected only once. The CDR3 sequence is CASSRVSGSSYNEQFF. The CDR3 coding sequence is TGTGCCAGCAGCCGTGTGAGCGGGAGTTCCTACAATGAGCAGTTCTTC. The chain couples TRBV7-2 to TRBJ2-1; 8 nucleotides agree with TRBD2. Trimming took 5 bases from V and 1 from J; bases not matched to a gene: 7. Germline CDR1 reads SGHTA; CDR2 reads FQGNSA. This CDR3 spans 16 amino acids.

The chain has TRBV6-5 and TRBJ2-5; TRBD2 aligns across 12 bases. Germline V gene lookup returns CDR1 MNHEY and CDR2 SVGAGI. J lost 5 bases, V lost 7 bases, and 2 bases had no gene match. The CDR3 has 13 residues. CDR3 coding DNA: TGTGCCAGCACCCTAGCGGGAGGGGAGACCCAGTACTTC. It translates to CASTLAGGETQYF.

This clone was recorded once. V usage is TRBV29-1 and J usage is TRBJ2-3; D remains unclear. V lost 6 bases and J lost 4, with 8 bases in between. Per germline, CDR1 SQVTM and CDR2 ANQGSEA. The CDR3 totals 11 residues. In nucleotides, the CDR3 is TGCAGCGTCTTAGAGGCAGATACGCAGTATTTT. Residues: CSVLEADTQYF.

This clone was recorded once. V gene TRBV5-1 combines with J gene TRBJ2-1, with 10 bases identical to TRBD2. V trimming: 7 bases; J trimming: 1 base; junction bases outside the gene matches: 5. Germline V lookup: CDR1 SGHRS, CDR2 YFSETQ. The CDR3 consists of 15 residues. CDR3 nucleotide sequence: TGCGCCAGCCACTTAGCGGGAGGATCCTACAATGAGCAGTTCTTC. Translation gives CASHLAGGSYNEQFF.

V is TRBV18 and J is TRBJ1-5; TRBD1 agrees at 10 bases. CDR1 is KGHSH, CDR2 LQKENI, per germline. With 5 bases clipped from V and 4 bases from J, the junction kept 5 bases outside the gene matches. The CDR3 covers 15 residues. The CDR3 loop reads CASSTAGQGNQPQHF. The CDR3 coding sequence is TGTGCCAGCTCAACCGCGGGACAGGGGAATCAGCCCCAGCATTTT.

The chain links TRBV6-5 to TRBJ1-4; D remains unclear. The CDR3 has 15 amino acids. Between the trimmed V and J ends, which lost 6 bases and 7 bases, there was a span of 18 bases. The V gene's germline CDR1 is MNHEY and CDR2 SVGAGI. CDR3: CASRPRTVTVEKLFF. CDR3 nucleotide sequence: TGTGCCAGCAGACCTAGGACGGTTACGGTTGAAAAACTGTTTTTT.

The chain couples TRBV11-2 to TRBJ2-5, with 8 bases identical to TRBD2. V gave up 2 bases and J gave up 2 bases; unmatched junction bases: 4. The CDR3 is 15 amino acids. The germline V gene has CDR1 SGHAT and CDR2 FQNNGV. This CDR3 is CASSLSGGRQETQYF. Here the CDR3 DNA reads TGTGCCAGCAGCTTATCGGGGGGGCGTCAAGAGACCCAGTACTTC.

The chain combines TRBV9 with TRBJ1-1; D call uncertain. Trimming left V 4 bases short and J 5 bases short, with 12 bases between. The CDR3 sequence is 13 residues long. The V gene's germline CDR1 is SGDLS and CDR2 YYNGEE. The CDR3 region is CASSPAIRTEAFF. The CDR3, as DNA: TGTGCCAGCAGCCCAGCGATTAGGACTGAAGCTTTCTTT.

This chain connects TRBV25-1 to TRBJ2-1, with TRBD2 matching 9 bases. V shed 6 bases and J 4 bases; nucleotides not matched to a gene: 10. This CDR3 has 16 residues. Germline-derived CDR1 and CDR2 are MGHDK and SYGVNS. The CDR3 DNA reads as TGTGCCAGCAGAAGAGCCGGGACTAGCCTATACAATGAGCAGTTCTTC. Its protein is CASRRAGTSLYNEQFF.

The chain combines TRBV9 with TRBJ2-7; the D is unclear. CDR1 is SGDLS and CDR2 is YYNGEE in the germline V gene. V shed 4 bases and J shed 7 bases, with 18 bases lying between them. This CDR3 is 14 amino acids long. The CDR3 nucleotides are TGTGCCAGCAGCCACAATGGAGCGAGTCTTGAGCAGTACTTC. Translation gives CASSHNGASLEQYF.

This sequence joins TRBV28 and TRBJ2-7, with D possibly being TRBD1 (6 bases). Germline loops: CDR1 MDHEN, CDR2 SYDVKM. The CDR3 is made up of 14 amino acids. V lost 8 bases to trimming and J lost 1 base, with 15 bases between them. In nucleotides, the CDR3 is TGTGCCAGCTTTGCAGGGGCAATATCCTACGAGCAGTACTTC. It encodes CASFAGAISYEQYF.